One and the same sample provided the 2 T cell receptor beta chains below, sequenced in a study of shared clonotypes between healthy human individuals. The assay was immunoSEQ multiplex PCR, and TCRdb's table has in-frame clones only and misses some. The sample records around 330,000 clones, 74% being singletons. The sequencing sample was made of memory CD4+ T cells sorted from blood. The subset: CD45RA-negative fraction. These receptors were taken from a man younger than 45 in good health.

The chain uses TRBV5-1 and TRBJ2-1; 7 nucleotides line up with TRBD1. J gave up 3 bases and V 0 bases, and 6 bases lay outside the gene matches. Germline V lookup: CDR1 SGHRS, CDR2 YFSETQ. The CDR3 is made up of 16 amino acids. The CDR3 DNA follows: TGCGCCAGCAGCTTGGGAGGGGGCTCACTCTACAATGAGCAGTTCTTC. Translation: CASSLGGGSLYNEQFF.

Concerning this clone itself: Other DNA sequences from this sample encode an identical CDR3 as well. The rearrangement links TRBV2 to TRBJ2-7, with D uncertain. The CDR3 sequence is 14 residues long. Trimming cost V 2 bases and J 2 bases, with 10 bases left between them. The germline CDR1 and CDR2 sequences are SNHLY and FYNNEI. For the CDR3, the DNA is TGTGCCAGCAGTGAAAGGCGCTTTCCCTACGAGCAGTACTTC. Its translation is CASSERRFPYEQYF.